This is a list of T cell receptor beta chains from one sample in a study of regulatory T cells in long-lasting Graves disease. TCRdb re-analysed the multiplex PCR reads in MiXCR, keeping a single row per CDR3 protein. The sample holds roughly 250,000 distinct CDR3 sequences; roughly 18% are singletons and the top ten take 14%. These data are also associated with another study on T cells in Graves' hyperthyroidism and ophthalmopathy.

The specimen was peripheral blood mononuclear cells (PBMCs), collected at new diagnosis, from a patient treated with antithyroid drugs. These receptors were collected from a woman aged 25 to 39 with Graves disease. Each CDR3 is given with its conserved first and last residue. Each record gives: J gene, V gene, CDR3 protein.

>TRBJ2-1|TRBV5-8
CASSLEGTGLNEQFF
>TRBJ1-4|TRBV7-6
CASSLEQATNEKLFF
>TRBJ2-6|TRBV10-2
CASVTDLSGANVLTF
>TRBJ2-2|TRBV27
CASRGQGAHYTGELFF
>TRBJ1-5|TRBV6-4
CASSEASLRQPQHF
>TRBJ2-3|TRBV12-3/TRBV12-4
CASSLARDSPLRTDTQYF
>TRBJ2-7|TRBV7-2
CASSFTAGSSYEQYF
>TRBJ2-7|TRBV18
CASSPQKEGHKYF
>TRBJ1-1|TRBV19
CASSIGGDTEAFF
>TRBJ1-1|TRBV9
CASSGPLDGPKNTEAFF
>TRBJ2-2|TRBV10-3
CAIRLAGEYSTGELFF
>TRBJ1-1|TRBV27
CASSLTSGTEAFF
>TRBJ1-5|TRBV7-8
CASSYQGRGHNQPQHF
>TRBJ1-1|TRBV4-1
CASSQVGQHEAFF
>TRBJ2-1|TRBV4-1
CASSHTPGQLNEQFF
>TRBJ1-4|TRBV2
CATKAGTTNEKLFF
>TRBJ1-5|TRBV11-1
CASSVEAGINQPQHF
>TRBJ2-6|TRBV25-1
CASTPAVSSGANVLTF
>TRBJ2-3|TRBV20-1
CSAPPSGGPDTQYF
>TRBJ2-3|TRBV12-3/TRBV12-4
CASSDTVLPDTQYF
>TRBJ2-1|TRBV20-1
CSVSEWGTGTNNEQFF
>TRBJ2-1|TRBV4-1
CASSSLPRTSDEQFF
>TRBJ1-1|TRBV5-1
CAGSSNTEAFF
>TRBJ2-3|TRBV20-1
CSAIGTATENTQYF
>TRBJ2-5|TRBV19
CASGGVYETQYF
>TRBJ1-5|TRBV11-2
CASSIDRNQPQHF
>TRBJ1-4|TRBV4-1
CASSQDFGQGEKLFF
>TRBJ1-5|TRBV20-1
CSGQFQGDQPQHF
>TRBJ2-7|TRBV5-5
CASRSLLAGSYEQYF
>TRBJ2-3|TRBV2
CASNGLAGPTDTQYF
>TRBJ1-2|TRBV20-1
CSASPLGNGYTF